The clone carrying this T cell receptor beta chain was detected a few times. Its antigen is unknown. This entry belongs to a study of tumor-infiltrating lymphocytes in primary liver carcinoma. Study results and limitations: Less overlap was seen in tumor-adjacent and tumor-blood pairs than in tumor region pairs.

DNA and RNA were both co-extracted from roughly 18-30 mg of bulk tissue that had not been sorted. Resection treated the patients' primary liver carcinoma. Five separate regions were sampled from each tumor. From around 0.5 ug total RNA, TCR beta cDNA was generated with a primer in the constant region. Each TCR beta library was derived from three nested multiplex PCR rounds that employed slightly modified ARM-PCR. One entry per CDR3 protein, called by TCRdb with MiXCR from the multiplex PCR reads. This table has tens of thousands of distinct CDR3 sequences, over 60% appearing once. Sequences were obtained from liver tumor tissue from sampling region 4. The subset is: tumor region T4, right-lateral pole. The sequence was obtained from a man in his forties with primary liver carcinoma and hepatitis B virus infection.

CDR3 bases: TGCGCCAGCAGCCAAGCGGGACAGGGGGTTACGAACACTGAAGCTTTCTTT. Translated: CASSQAGQGVTNTEAFF. The chain has TRBV4-1 and TRBJ1-1; 11 nucleotides match TRBD1. The CDR3 is made up of 17 amino acids. CDR1 and CDR2 from the germline V gene are MGHRA and YSYEKL. Trimming cost V 1 base and J 1 base; bases outside gene matches: 5.